These 32 T cell receptor beta chains originate from one sample sequenced in a study of shared clonotypes between healthy human individuals. Here immunoSEQ multiplex PCR was the method, and the copy in TCRdb shows in-frame clones only, minus some. The sample records some 1,900,000 clones, approximately 95% being singletons. In the naive CD8 group, cells lacked CD45RO and were positively selected for CCR7, so terminally differentiated effector memory CD45RA+ cells were left out. Sequenced material: naive CD8+ T cells sorted from blood. The source is a man aged 18 to 30 in good health.

A single count supports this clone. Other DNA sequences in the sample encode the same CDR3. The rearrangement links TRBV5-6 to TRBJ2-2; D unclear. This CDR3 contains 13 residues. Deletions cut 2 bases from V and 1 base from J, with 3 bases between. Germline loops: CDR1 SGHDT, CDR2 YYEEEE. CDR3 in amino acids: CASSLQNTGELFF. CDR3 DNA: TGTGCCAGCAGCTTACAGAACACCGGGGAGCTGTTTTTT.

This chain links TRBV4-1 with TRBJ2-5; D remains ambiguous. V lost 5 bases to trimming and J lost 5 bases, with 12 bases between them. Germline V gene lookup returns CDR1 MGHRA and CDR2 YSYEKL. This CDR3 has 13 residues. DNA for the CDR3: TGCGCCAGCAGCTTTGACTCAGAGGAGACCCAGTACTTC. Its translation: CASSFDSEETQYF.

This chain links TRBV12-1 with TRBJ1-1; TRBD1 reflects the table's D call only, with no check against the DNA. TRBV12-1 is deemed a pseudogene. The CDR3 is 17 residues long. Here the CDR3 DNA reads TGTGCCAGCAGCTTCCGACAGGGGGCATCAGATGACACTGAAGCTTTCTTT. It codes for CASSFRQGASDDTEAFF.

As to this clone: Other DNA sequences in the sample encode the same CDR3. The chain links TRBV6-5 to TRBJ1-1, with TRBD1 as a possible D gene (5 bases). The V end lost 2 bases, the J end lost 1 base, and 8 bases lay between the germline ends. The length of the CDR3 is 14 residues. Looked up from germline, CDR1 is MNHEY and CDR2 is SVGAGI. CDR3 loop: CASSYSQGNTEAFF. The CDR3 DNA reads TGTGCCAGCAGTTACAGTCAGGGGAACACTGAAGCTTTCTTT.

The rearrangement links TRBV5-8 to TRBJ2-1; tentatively, D is TRBD1 or TRBD2 (6 bases each). Germline V gives CDR1 SGHTS, CDR2 YDEGEE. The CDR3 loop spans 14 amino acids. The ends were cut back, 2 bases at V and 4 bases at J, with 10 bases in the middle. The CDR3 protein is CASSFLGGYNEQFF. The CDR3 DNA sequence: TGTGCCAGCAGCTTCCTAGGGGGGTACAATGAGCAGTTCTTC.

Of note for this clone: The same CDR3 can be traced to other DNA sequences in this sample. The rearrangement joins TRBV7-9 to TRBJ2-7; TRBD1 might be the D (5 bases). There are 13 residues in the CDR3. The germline V gene encodes CDR1 SEHNR and CDR2 FQNEAQ (reference sequence). The V and J ends lost 0 bases and 3 bases respectively, with 6 bases between them. The CDR3 region has the DNA TGTGCCAGCAGCTTAGCAGGGGACTACGAGCAGTACTTC. The encoded protein is CASSLAGDYEQYF.

The gene calls are TRBV7-8 and TRBJ2-1; 8 bases align to TRBD1. The V segment lost 3 bases and the J segment 2 bases; nucleotides outside the gene matches: 6. The CDR3 covers 16 residues. The V gene's germline CDR1 is SGHVS and CDR2 FQNEAQ. The DNA for the CDR3 is TGTGCCAGCAGCTTCCCAGGGGGCGGAACCTACAATGAGCAGTTCTTC. Translated: CASSFPGGGTYNEQFF.

The chain employs TRBV10-2 and TRBJ2-5, with D perhaps TRBD2 (7 bases). V lost 5 bases and J lost 1, with 14 bases in between. CDR1 WSHSY and CDR2 SAAADI come from the germline V gene. This CDR3 comprises 15 residues. As DNA, the CDR3 is TGCGCCAGCAGTTGGGGGGGCGGTGTCCAAGAGACCCAGTACTTC. This sequence encodes CASSWGGGVQETQYF.

This sequence joins TRBV28 and TRBJ1-4; TRBD1 matches at 11 bases. The CDR3 length is 14 residues. Germline CDR1 reads MDHEN; CDR2 reads SYDVKM. V shed 6 bases and J 8 bases; nucleotides not matched to a gene: 5. CDR3 in DNA: TGTGCCAGCAGGCCGGACAGGGGGCGCGAAAAACTGTTTTTT. This translates into CASRPDRGREKLFF.

The V gene is TRBV10-3, the J gene TRBJ1-3, with D possibly being TRBD1 (6 bases). V lost 4 bases, J lost 0 bases, and 22 bases lay in between. The CDR3 contains 19 residues. In germline, CDR1 is ENHRY, CDR2 SYGVKD. The CDR3 DNA reads TGTGCCATCAGTGCCCGCTCCGGGACACAGGCTTTCTCTGGAAACACCATATATTTT. It encodes CAISARSGTQAFSGNTIYF.

The chain employs TRBV23-1 and TRBJ2-5, with 8 bases lining up with TRBD1. TRBV23-1 is given ORF status, its function remaining uncertain. Trimming removed 2 bases from V and 5 bases from J; junction bases left unmatched: 7. This CDR3 region has 15 residues. DNA for the CDR3: TGCGCCAGCAGTCAAAAGACAGGGGCACGGGAGACCCAGTACTTC. Its translation: CASSQKTGARETQYF.

The chain carries TRBV28 and TRBJ1-1, with TRBD1 matching 7 bases. V shed 7 bases and J 1 base; nucleotides not matched to a gene: 6. Germline V gene data show CDR1 as MDHEN and CDR2 as SYDVKM. This CDR3 has 14 residues. CDR3 nucleotide sequence: TGTGCCAGCACCTACCGACAGGGGAACACTGAAGCTTTCTTT. This gives the protein CASTYRQGNTEAFF. Full variable domain (rest looked up from reference TRBV28 and TRBJ1-1): DVKVTQSSRYLVKRTGEKVFLECVQDMDHENMFWYRQDPGLGLRLIYFSYDVKMKEKGDIPEGYSVSREKKERFSLILESASTNQTSMYLCASTYRQGNTEAFFGQGTRLTVV.

V usage is TRBV27 and J usage is TRBJ1-2; TRBD1 agrees at 7 bases. The J segment lost 4 bases and the V segment lost 5 bases, leaving 7 bases of the junction unmatched. This CDR3 contains 14 residues. The V gene's germline CDR1 is MNHEY and CDR2 SMNVEV (reference sequence). The CDR3 nucleotides read TGTGCCAGCAGTCCCGACAGGGCCGGCTATGGCTACACCTTC. It specifies CASSPDRAGYGYTF.

The chain is built from TRBV6-6 and TRBJ1-1, with TRBD1 as a possible D gene (6 bases). The V gene's germline CDR1 is MNHNY and CDR2 SVGAGI (reference sequence). The V end lost 0 bases, the J end lost 1 base, and 9 bases lay between the germline ends. The CDR3 totals 15 residues. DNA of the CDR3: TGTGCCAGCAGTTACTCGCAGGGGTCGAACACTGAAGCTTTCTTT. Translated, it gives CASSYSQGSNTEAFF.

This sequence joins TRBV7-9 and TRBJ2-7; D is unclear. V lost 0 bases and J lost 0, with 12 bases in between. The CDR3 extends over 16 amino acids. The germline V gene encodes CDR1 SEHNR and CDR2 FQNEAQ (reference sequence). The CDR3 region is CASSLAGRQSSYEQYF. CDR3 DNA: TGTGCCAGCAGCTTAGCGGGCCGGCAGAGCTCCTACGAGCAGTACTTC.

The gene calls are TRBV28 and TRBJ1-1, with D possibly TRBD1 on 5 matching bases. This CDR3 is built from 15 residues. Looked up from germline, CDR1 is MDHEN and CDR2 is SYDVKM. V was clipped by 3 bases and J by 5 bases, with 16 bases between them. The CDR3 bases are TGTGCCAGCAGTTTTCCCACAGGCTCTGGGACTGAAGCTTTCTTT. This gives the protein CASSFPTGSGTEAFF.

V usage is TRBV7-6 and J usage is TRBJ2-4, with TRBD2 as a possible D gene (6 bases). The length of the CDR3 is 14 residues. From germline, CDR1 is SGHVS and CDR2 FNYEAQ. With 5 bases removed from V and 8 bases from J, the gap between germline ends came to 16 bases. This chain's CDR3 is CASSPRDSGDIQYF. CDR3 in DNA: TGTGCCAGCAGCCCCCGGGACTCTGGTGACATTCAGTACTTC.

V usage is TRBV4-1 and J usage is TRBJ2-7; D may be TRBD1 (6 bases). Germline values: CDR1 MGHRA, CDR2 YSYEKL. Trimming removed 0 bases from V and 2 bases from J, with 14 bases in between. CDR3 length: 16 amino acids. CDR3 region: CASSQDLQGETYEQYF. The CDR3 region has the DNA TGCGCCAGCAGCCAAGATTTACAGGGTGAAACCTACGAGCAGTACTTC.

The chain has TRBV28 and TRBJ2-7, with a tentative D call TRBD1 (7 bases). V was shortened by 8 bases and J by 3 bases, with 14 bases between the two germline ends. The CDR3 consists of 13 residues. CDR1 and CDR2 (germline): MDHEN, SYDVKM. DNA of the CDR3: TGTGCCAGCGACACCCAGGGGGGCTACGAGCAGTACTTC. Its protein product is CASDTQGGYEQYF.

This chain connects TRBV7-6 to TRBJ2-7, with TRBD2 as a possible D gene (5 bases). V was pared by 2 bases and J by 0 bases, with 11 bases between. Germline CDR1 is SGHVS and CDR2 is FNYEAQ. The CDR3 loop spans 15 amino acids. CDR3 bases: TGTGCCAGCAGCTTAAGAGGGAGAGACTCCTACGAGCAGTACTTC. Encoded protein: CASSLRGRDSYEQYF. The whole variable domain, filled in from reference TRBV7-6 and TRBJ2-7, reads GAGVSQSPRYKVTKRGQDVALRCDPISGHVSLYWYRQALGQGPEFLTYFNYEAQQDKSGLPNDRFSAERPEGSISTLTIQRTEQRDSAMYRCASSLRGRDSYEQYFGPGTRLTVT.

The chain recombines TRBV10-3 with TRBJ1-2; possibly TRBD1 for D (5 bases). Trimming shortened V by 2 bases and J by 2 bases, and 15 bases separated the two germline ends. The germline gives CDR1 ENHRY, CDR2 SYGVKD. The CDR3 has 16 residues. The DNA of the CDR3 is TGTGCCATCAGTGAGCCTTTCCGGGACCTAAACTATGGCTACACCTTC. Translated: CAISEPFRDLNYGYTF.

The count of this clone is one. The rearrangement links TRBV7-9 to TRBJ2-7; either TRBD1 or TRBD2 may supply D (5 bases each). The CDR3 totals 16 residues. Germline values: CDR1 SEHNR, CDR2 FQNEAQ (reference sequence). Trimming took 5 bases from V and 1 from J, leaving 18 bases between them. This chain's CDR3 is CASSTNRDGKSYEQYF. The CDR3 region has the DNA TGTGCCAGCAGCACAAACCGGGACGGGAAATCCTACGAGCAGTACTTC.

About this clone: A junction boundary mismatches the germline segment, possibly from a read error. The chain recombines TRBV7-8 with TRBJ2-1; 7 bases agree with TRBD1. The CDR3 runs to 17 residues. The germline gives CDR1 SGHVS, CDR2 FQNEAQ. Here the CDR3 reads CASSPSVPGQSYNEQFF. In DNA form, the CDR3 reads TGTGCCAGCAGCCCAAGTGTACCGGGACAGTCCTATAATGAGCAGTTCTTC.

The chain is built from TRBV4-1 and TRBJ1-1, with D possibly being TRBD1 (5 bases). V lost 5 bases and J lost 1, with 17 bases in between. The CDR3 is 16 amino acids. Germline CDR1 reads MGHRA; CDR2 reads YSYEKL. The CDR3 here is CASSTRTRGENTEAFF. Here the CDR3 DNA reads TGCGCCAGCAGCACCCGTACGAGGGGAGAGAACACTGAAGCTTTCTTT.

The CDR3 bases are TGTGCCAGTAGTTTCGATCCTGGGGCCACAGATACGCAGTATTTT. Amino acids: CASSFDPGATDTQYF. The V gene is TRBV19, the J gene TRBJ2-3, with TRBD1 as a possible D gene (5 bases). The CDR3 is 15 amino acids. The V end lost 5 bases, the J end lost 2 bases, and 14 bases lay between the germline ends. Germline lookup yields CDR1 LNHDA and CDR2 SQIVND (reference sequence).

Concerning this clone itself: Other DNA sequences in this sample translate to the same CDR3. The CDR3 nucleotides read TGCGCCAGCAGTGAAGGGAGCTACGAGCAGTACTTC. Translated, it gives CASSEGSYEQYF. The chain couples TRBV10-1 to TRBJ2-7, with a tentative D call TRBD2 (5 bases). V was shortened by 3 bases and J by 3 bases, with 6 bases between the two germline ends. The CDR3 has 12 residues. Germline V CDR1 and CDR2: WNHNN, SYGVQD (reference sequence).

The chain recombines TRBV5-6 with TRBJ2-7; D unclear. Trimming shortened V by 10 bases and J by 0 bases, and 14 bases separated the two germline ends. The CDR3 is 13 amino acids. Germline CDR1 reads SGHDT; CDR2 reads YYEEEE. The CDR3 protein is CASSEKLSYEQYF. In nucleotides, the CDR3 is TGTGCCTCTTCCGAGAAACTCTCCTACGAGCAGTACTTC. Full variable domain (remainder filled in from reference TRBV5-6 and TRBJ2-7): DAGVTQSPTHLIKTRGQQVTLRCSPKSGHDTVSWYQQALGQGPQFIFQYYEEEERQRGNFPDRFSGHQFPNYSSELNVNALLLGDSALYLCASSEKLSYEQYFGPGTRLTVT.

V is TRBV13 and J is TRBJ2-3; the match to TRBD2 covers 10 bases. Per germline, CDR1 PRHDT and CDR2 FYEKMQ (reference sequence). CDR3 length: 17 residues. The V gene end was trimmed by 4 bases and the J gene end by 4 bases; junction bases not matched to a gene: 11. CDR3 DNA sequence: TGTGCCAGCAGCTCCCTCCCCCAGCGGGAGGGCCCAGATACGCAGTATTTT. Translated, it gives CASSSLPQREGPDTQYF. Full variable domain (missing parts from reference TRBV13 and TRBJ2-3): AAGVIQSPRHLIKEKRETATLKCYPIPRHDTVYWYQQGPGQDPQFLISFYEKMQSDKGSIPDRFSAQQFSDYHSELNMSSLELGDSALYFCASSSLPQREGPDTQYFGPGTRLTVL.

The V call is TRBV10-3, the J call TRBJ2-3; perhaps TRBD1 as D (5 bases). The CDR3 consists of 17 residues. In germline, CDR1 is ENHRY, CDR2 SYGVKD. Trimming pared 0 bases from V and 2 bases from J, leaving 15 bases between. The CDR3 spells CAISESPPGWDTDTQYF. CDR3 DNA sequence: TGTGCCATCAGTGAGTCTCCCCCAGGGTGGGACACAGATACGCAGTATTTT.

The chain employs TRBV27 and TRBJ2-6; TRBD2 matches at 12 bases. V shed 7 bases, J shed 1 base, and the junction held 11 bases outside the gene matches. The CDR3 consists of 19 residues. Germline V CDR1 and CDR2: MNHEY, SMNVEV (reference sequence). Here the CDR3 reads CASTGTSGPPTSGANVLTF. Here the CDR3 DNA reads TGTGCCAGCACTGGGACTAGCGGGCCCCCAACGTCTGGGGCCAACGTCCTGACTTTC. The variable domain in full, completed from reference TRBV27 and TRBJ2-6, reads EAQVTQNPRYLITVTGKKLTVTCSQNMNHEYMSWYRQDPGLGLRQIYYSMNVEVTDKGDVPEGYKVSRKEKRNFPLILESPSPNQTSLYFCASTGTSGPPTSGANVLTFGAGSRLTVL.

This sequence joins TRBV4-1 and TRBJ2-2; D call uncertain. Germline V gives CDR1 MGHRA, CDR2 YSYEKL. Deletions cut 0 bases from V and 6 bases from J, with 17 bases between. The CDR3 runs to 17 residues. This chain's CDR3 is CASSQEGWQASPGELFF. The CDR3 nucleotides are TGCGCCAGCAGCCAAGAGGGGTGGCAGGCGTCTCCCGGGGAGCTGTTTTTT.

V gene TRBV4-1 combines with J gene TRBJ2-7; the match to TRBD1 covers 10 bases. This CDR3 is 15 amino acids long. CDR1 is MGHRA and CDR2 is YSYEKL in the germline V gene. Trimming cost V 1 base and J 3 bases; bases outside gene matches: 3. The CDR3 protein is CASSQGQGANYEQYF. The CDR3 coding sequence is TGCGCCAGCAGCCAAGGACAGGGGGCCAACTACGAGCAGTACTTC.